This T cell receptor beta chain is from a study of cytomegalovirus exposure and HLA in healthy donors. Regarding the study as a whole: According to the study, around 160 TCR beta chains were cytomegalovirus-associated. Reported performance of the classifier showed diagnosis of cytomegalovirus status with high specificity and sensitivity. There were a few CMV-associated chains whose specificity for CMV antigens was confirmed in vitro.

Some clones are missing from TCRdb's copy, which holds only in-frame ones; the method was immunoSEQ multiplex PCR. The repertoire holds 190,000 or so clones, 65% to 85% seen once, with 2.5% to 3% in the top ten. CDR3 size: 13 residues. V was trimmed by 1 base and J by 8 bases, leaving 11 bases between them. The germline V gene encodes CDR1 MNHEY and CDR2 SVGAGI. Regarding this clone: Its antigen is currently unknown.

The chain has TRBV6-5 and TRBJ1-2; D not certain. This TCR was sampled from a woman under 30 in good health and CMV-seropositive. The material sequenced was PBMCs. This CDR3 reads CASSYFAGEGYTF. Written as DNA, the CDR3 is TGTGCCAGCAGTTACTTTGCCGGGGAGGGCTACACCTTC.